This TCR beta chain was sequenced in a study of blood T cell repertoires in COVID-19. The overall study: Samples taken during acute and convalescent COVID-19 were collected in the United States, Italy and Spain.

The CDR3 spans 16 residues. The junction had 9 bases not matched to a gene; V was cut back by 3 bases and J by 4 bases. CDR1 is GTSNPN and CDR2 is SVGIG in the germline V gene (reference sequence). As handled by the study authors: Researchers report that nucleated cell counts were estimated from reference gene primer amplification. Profiled with immunoSEQ multiplex PCR; TCRdb holds only in-frame clones, not every one. V, J and clone size are those of that table, while D and trimming were read from the DNA. This sample has approximately 210,000 clones; 70% to 90% occur once, and the top ten carry about 7.3%.

The sequenced material came from peripheral blood. J is TRBJ2-3 and V is TRBV30; 11 positions agree with TRBD2. The clonotype was recovered from a woman aged 45-65 years with active or convalescent COVID-19. CDR3 loop: CAWRPLAGGRADTQYF. The CDR3 bases are TGTGCCTGGAGACCCTTAGCGGGAGGGCGGGCAGATACGCAGTATTTT.